This entry describes one T cell receptor beta chain. The data were taken from a study of blood T cell repertoires in COVID-19. About the research overall: Collection of acute and convalescent COVID-19 samples took place in the United States, Italy and Spain. PBMCs, B-cell-depleted T cells, or T cells provided the cDNA or gDNA that made up the material.

CDR3 length: 12 amino acids. From germline, CDR1 is SGHKS and CDR2 YYEKEE (reference sequence). V lost 5 bases to trimming and J lost 0 bases, with 5 bases between them. Some clones are missing from TCRdb's copy, which holds only in-frame ones; the method was immunoSEQ multiplex PCR. The table includes nearly 350,000 clones, around 91% detected once. The sample taken for sequencing was peripheral blood. This sequence was found in a woman under 30 who had recovered from COVID-19. The chain recombines TRBV5-5 with TRBJ1-1; D not certain. The CDR3 DNA follows: TGTGCCAGCAGGAGCATGAACACTGAAGCTTTCTTT. Protein product: CASRSMNTEAFF.